The present TCR beta chain was sequenced within a study of T cell responses to AZD1222 COVID-19 vaccine (dated by TCRdb to about 2021). Context from the whole study: AZD1222 recipients whose second dose came at about 4 weeks and those whose second dose came at about 12 weeks were combined into one group, since spike-specific TCR depth and breadth did not differ between the two schedules. A total of just over 230 trial participants underwent TCR sequencing, of whom nearly 210 received two doses of AZD1222 and about 26 received two doses of the MenACWY control vaccine. Trial participants were enrolled into age subgroups of 18-55, 56-69 and 70-plus years, which contained about 150, 27 and 61 TCR-sequenced participants, respectively.

Note on this clone: It lacks a known antigen. No much larger clone is present one base from it, and per-base qualities are unavailable.

The research as a whole found: Reportedly, almost half of the unique spike-specific TCRs recognized epitopes lying outside the regions that are mutated in the B.1.351 and B.1.1.7 variants. Conclusions about previously exposed vaccinees are limited because only six or seven AZD1222 recipients were SARS-CoV-2 seropositive at baseline. No day 14 peak-response samples were available, so repertoires were characterized only after the peak T cell response. Spike-specific TCR breadth and depth rose significantly after two AZD1222 doses compared with day 0 and with MenACWY recipients. The whole spike protein was spanned by vaccine-associated CD4 TCRs, and dominant responses were seen in regions 160-218 and 743-854. In the small 56-69-year group, the increase in depth fell short of significance, most likely because of low power. Most participants were white British and females outnumbered males, and the authors suggested that clonal diversity may have been underestimated.

The CDR3 regions of human TCRbeta chains were subjected to immunosequencing. On the authors' methods: TCRs in the repertoires were compared against a reference library of SARS-CoV-2-specific TCRs that had been generated with the MIRA antigen-specificity platform. Breadth was defined as the fraction of unique TCRs that were SARS-CoV-2-associated. Depth was defined as the fraction of total T cells that were SARS-CoV-2-associated. Using the MIRA data, each spike-specific TCR was assigned both to the spike region to which the TCR was reactive and to a CD4 or CD8 class. Log10-transformed breadth and depth values were compared by one-way ANOVA with Sidak's multiple comparisons tests. Sourced from immuneACCESS, this table was stored by TCRdb with only in-frame sequences that have V and J called. A share of the clones is absent; for the studies checked, an unresolved V gene accounts for under half, and the remainder has no known explanation. V and J calls and clone size are given by that table; D and trimming were obtained from the DNA. The sample profile shows over 150,000 clones; 90% of them were found once. Under 20% of the sample is held by the ten biggest clonotypes.

What the time point label conveys for this sample: baseline before first vaccination. Vaccinee samples came from UK trials COV001 and COV002, including a single-blind randomized controlled phase 2/3 trial of AZD1222 (ChAdOx1 nCoV-19) in healthy adults. For TCRbeta chain sequencing, PBMC samples from trial participants were taken at day 0 and at day 28 after the second dose. The germline V gene sets CDR1 to SGHRS and CDR2 to YFSETQ. The CDR3, from cysteine to phenylalanine, totals 13 residues. Only CDR3 DNA remains: 39 bases, in frame from the first base. Trimming costs V 0 bases and J 5 bases, and their ends lie 8 bases apart.

Here the chain combines TRBV5-1 and TRBJ1-1; the D gene cannot be named for sure. The sample consisted of peripheral blood, taken on day 0 of AZD1222 vaccination. The sequence was collected from an adult in good health. The CDR3 protein sequence reads: CASSLGQETEAFF. The sequence in DNA is TGCGCCAGCAGCTTGGGGCAGGAGACTGAAGCTTTCTTT.